The 22 T cell receptor beta chains listed next were all sequenced from one sample in a study of patients and donors after allogeneic stem cell transplantation. TCRdb reprocessed the RT-PCR reads with MiXCR, giving one entry per CDR3 protein. The table has approximately 170,000 distinct CDR3 sequences, 25% to 35% seen once. Sample: blood, either unsorted or a sorted T cell fraction (not recorded which). These receptors came from a human donor who was either an allogeneic HSCT recipient or a stem cell or donor lymphocyte infusion donor (not recorded which). It is not recorded whose cells these are; they may come from a transplant donor.

This clonotype turned up a few times. This chain joins TRBV29-1 and TRBJ2-5; D gene unclear. The germline V and J ends were trimmed by 4 bases and 5 bases, with 11 bases remaining between them. CDR1 is SQVTM, CDR2 ANQGSEA, per germline. This CDR3 spans 12 amino acids. This chain's CDR3 is CSVGAGRETQYF. For the CDR3, the DNA is TGCAGCGTTGGGGCCGGACGGGAGACCCAGTACTTC.

The rearrangement joins TRBV24-1 to TRBJ2-5; D is perhaps TRBD1 (5 bases). The CDR3 sequence is 12 residues long. Per the germline V gene, CDR1 is KGHDR and CDR2 is SFDVKD. Trimming took 5 bases from V and 5 from J, leaving 8 bases between them. The CDR3 sequence is CATSGQKETQYF. The CDR3 bases are TGTGCCACCAGTGGACAGAAGGAGACCCAGTACTTC.

The sample holds a few counts of this clonotype. V is TRBV12-3 or TRBV12-4 and J is TRBJ2-1, with 9 bases that match TRBD2. This CDR3 comprises 15 residues. V lost 2 bases to trimming and J lost 9 bases; unmatched junction nucleotides: 8. The CDR3 coding sequence is TGTGCCAGCAGTTTATCGGTAGCGGGAGTGAGTGAGCAGTTCTTC. It translates to CASSLSVAGVSEQFF.

The chain is built from TRBV5-1 and TRBJ2-7; a weak D match, TRBD1 (6 bases). Trimming took off 1 base at V and 3 bases at J, with 11 bases between the two ends. This CDR3 is 14 amino acids long. CDR1 is SGHRS and CDR2 is YFSETQ in the germline V gene. CDR3 bases: TGCGCCAGCAGCTTGAGACAGGCGTACTACGAGCAGTACTTC. Its protein product is CASSLRQAYYEQYF.

The chain recombines TRBV4-3 with TRBJ1-6; D ambiguous. Between the trimmed V and J ends, which lost 0 bases and 0 bases, there was a span of 9 bases. Germline V gene sequence: CDR1 LGHNA, CDR2 YSLEER. CDR3 length: 17 residues. CDR3 protein: CASSQDRPSSYNSPLHF. The CDR3 DNA reads TGCGCCAGCAGCCAAGACAGGCCGAGCTCCTATAATTCACCCCTCCACTTT.

The chain employs TRBV6-5 and TRBJ2-7; 10 nucleotides match TRBD1. The CDR3 spans 17 residues. Germline V CDR1 and CDR2: MNHEY, SVGAGI. V gave up 3 bases and J gave up 3 bases; unmatched junction bases: 11. DNA for the CDR3: TGTGCCAGCAGTTATTCCTTGACAGGGGGCTATGGCTACGAGCAGTACTTC. This encodes CASSYSLTGGYGYEQYF.

DNA of the CDR3: TGTGCCAGCAGTACCGGGACTAGCGGAAGGGAGCAGTACTTC. Translating gives CASSTGTSGREQYF. V and J are TRBV12-3 or TRBV12-4 and TRBJ2-7; 11 nucleotides agree with TRBD2. V lost 5 bases to trimming and J lost 7 bases; unmatched junction nucleotides: 7. The CDR3 covers 14 residues.

This chain joins TRBV6-6 and TRBJ2-7; TRBD1 aligns across 8 bases. V trimming: 0 bases; J trimming: 5 bases; junction bases outside the gene matches: 6. CDR3 length equals 15 residues. Germline lookup yields CDR1 MNHNY and CDR2 SVGAGI (reference sequence). DNA for the CDR3: TGTGCCAGCAGTTACTCCCGGGACAGGTATCACGAGCAGTACTTC. It codes for CASSYSRDRYHEQYF.

The J gene is TRBJ2-5, the V gene TRBV12-3 or TRBV12-4; D tentatively reads TRBD1 or TRBD2 (6 bases each). The ends were cut back, 4 bases at V and 6 bases at J, with 12 bases in the middle. The CDR3 length is 13 residues. The CDR3 bases are TGTGCCAGCAGTTCGAGGGGGGCGCAGACCCAGTACTTC. It yields the protein CASSSRGAQTQYF.

This clonotype came up a few times. V usage is TRBV28 and J usage is TRBJ1-5; no clear D. CDR1 and CDR2 from the germline V gene are MDHEN and SYDVKM. V shed 9 bases and J shed 0 bases, with 6 bases lying between them. The CDR3 is 12 residues long. The CDR3 bases are TGTGCCAGTAGGGCTAGCAATCAGCCCCAGCATTTT. Protein product: CASRASNQPQHF.

In its sample, this clonotype was seen a few times. The chain combines TRBV5-8 with TRBJ2-7, with 7 bases fitting TRBD2. The CDR3 length is 13 residues. The germline V gene has CDR1 SGHTS and CDR2 YDEGEE. Trimming cost V 7 bases and J 3 bases; bases outside gene matches: 7. CDR3 loop: CASGEGLVYEQYF. The CDR3 DNA follows: TGTGCCAGCGGGGAAGGACTAGTCTACGAGCAGTACTTC.

The V and J genes are TRBV5-6 and TRBJ2-5, with TRBD2 matching 8 bases. The J segment lost 5 bases and the V segment lost 3 bases, leaving 6 bases of the junction unmatched. The CDR3 contains 14 residues. Germline V gene data show CDR1 as SGHDT and CDR2 as YYEEEE. DNA for the CDR3: TGTGCCAGCAGCTACTGGACTAGCCGGGAGACCCAGTACTTC. Protein sequence: CASSYWTSRETQYF.

The chain recombines TRBV12-3 or TRBV12-4 with TRBJ2-1, with D uncertain. With 8 bases removed from V and 1 base from J, the gap between germline ends came to 12 bases. This CDR3 has 14 amino acids. The CDR3 sequence is CASRGNLSYNEQFF. CDR3 nucleotide sequence: TGTGCCAGCCGCGGAAACCTATCCTACAATGAGCAGTTCTTC.

The chain has TRBV3-1 and TRBJ2-1, with TRBD2 identical over 11 bases. The CDR3 consists of 17 residues. With V trimmed by 0 bases and J by 7 bases, 8 bases remained unmatched. Germline values: CDR1 LGHDT, CDR2 YNNKEL (reference sequence). The CDR3 protein is CASSQDLIVAGGNEQFF. CDR3 bases: TGTGCCAGCAGCCAAGATCTTATAGTAGCGGGAGGGAATGAGCAGTTCTTC.

This clonotype appeared a few times. This chain uses TRBV30 with TRBJ1-1; tentative D call: TRBD1 (5 bases). Trimming shortened V by 1 base and J by 1 base, and 16 bases separated the two germline ends. The germline gives CDR1 GTSNPN, CDR2 SVGIG (reference sequence). This CDR3 spans 16 amino acids. This CDR3 reads CAWSAQWGVSNTEAFF. DNA of the CDR3: TGTGCCTGGAGTGCACAATGGGGGGTATCGAACACTGAAGCTTTCTTT.

The V call is TRBV5-5, the J call TRBJ2-7, with 9 bases matching TRBD1. CDR1 SGHKS and CDR2 YYEKEE come from the germline V gene (reference sequence). The CDR3 runs 18 residues. The trim removed 4 bases at V and 0 bases at J, leaving 14 bases unmatched. The CDR3 coding sequence is TGTGCCAGCAGCCCATCACGCCCGGACAGGGGCTTCTCCTACGAGCAGTACTTC. This gives the protein CASSPSRPDRGFSYEQYF. Full variable domain (outside the CDR3, taken from reference TRBV5-5 and TRBJ2-7): DAGVTQSPTHLIKTRGQQVTLRCSPISGHKSVSWYQQVLGQGPQFIFQYYEKEERGRGNFPDRFSARQFPNYSSELNVNALLLGDSALYLCASSPSRPDRGFSYEQYFGPGTRLTVT.

The V and J genes are TRBV5-5 and TRBJ2-7, with unresolved D. V gave up 3 bases and J gave up 4 bases, with 14 bases separating them. The CDR3 consists of 14 residues. Germline CDR1 and CDR2: SGHKS and YYEKEE (reference sequence). The CDR3 sequence is CASSYDGSTYEQYF. DNA of the CDR3: TGTGCCAGCAGCTATGACGGGTCGACGTACGAGCAGTACTTC.

The CDR3 DNA reads as TGTGCCAGCAGTTATGACGCGGGAGGGGGGTACGAGCAGTACTTC. Protein: CASSYDAGGGYEQYF. The chain joins TRBV6-5 to TRBJ2-7, with 9 bases lining up with TRBD2. Looked up from germline, CDR1 is MNHEY and CDR2 is SVGAGI. With 3 bases clipped from V and 4 bases from J, the junction kept 7 bases outside the gene matches. The CDR3 consists of 15 residues.

Relative to its sample, this clonotype is medium-sized. The V gene is TRBV24-1, the J gene TRBJ2-3; D is undetermined. The germline V gene has CDR1 KGHDR and CDR2 SFDVKD. V gave up 3 bases and J gave up 4 bases, with 10 bases separating them. The CDR3 extends over 14 amino acids. CDR3 region: CATSDTKSADTQYF. The CDR3 bases are TGTGCCACCAGTGATACCAAATCGGCAGATACGCAGTATTTT.

This clonotype was seen a handful of times. The rearrangement joins TRBV5-1 to TRBJ1-1, with D possibly matching TRBD1 (5 bases). Looked up from germline, CDR1 is SGHRS and CDR2 is YFSETQ. Trimming left V 0 bases short and J 3 bases short, with 15 bases between. CDR3 size: 16 residues. CDR3 bases: TGCGCCAGCAGCTTGGTGTGGCGCAGGGCAGACACTGAAGCTTTCTTT. Amino acid sequence: CASSLVWRRADTEAFF.

This clonotype has more than one count but fewer than ten. The chain combines TRBV10-3 with TRBJ2-3; 11 bases align to TRBD2. This CDR3 spans 17 amino acids. Germline CDR1 reads ENHRY; CDR2 reads SYGVKD. V lost 0 bases to trimming and J lost 6 bases; unmatched junction nucleotides: 8. CDR3 nucleotide sequence: TGTGCCATCAGTGAGTCGGCTAGCGGGAGGACCATGGATACGCAGTATTTT. This encodes CAISESASGRTMDTQYF.

This clonotype was seen many times. The gene calls are TRBV5-6 and TRBJ1-6; TRBD1 aligns across 9 bases. V lost 5 bases and J lost 7; bases outside the gene matches: 7. Germline V gives CDR1 SGHDT, CDR2 YYEEEE. The CDR3 length is 15 residues. The CDR3 nucleotides are TGTGCCAGCAGAAGGACAGGGGAAAGAAATTCACCCCTCCACTTT. The encoded protein is CASRRTGERNSPLHF.